Listed below are T cell receptor beta chains from one sample, sequenced in a study of cytomegalovirus exposure and HLA in healthy donors. Here immunoSEQ multiplex PCR was the method, and the copy in TCRdb shows in-frame clones only, minus some. The sample holds about 330,000 clones; about 90% are singletons and the top ten take roughly 1.2%. The specimen was PBMCs. All receptors come from a woman in her 30s in good health and CMV-seropositive. The CDR3 runs from the conserved cysteine through the conserved F or W. Fields, in order: CDR3 length, V gene, D gene, J gene, clone size, CDR3 DNA, CDR3 protein. D genes are given only for firm matches. Clone size is not always given. Where it is, it says once, few, many or a class for expanded clones.

15	TRBV10-3	TRBD1	TRBJ1-2	-	TGTGCCATCAGTGAGGGACAGGGGGCGAGCTATGGCTACACCTTC	CAISEGQGASYGYTF
15	TRBV4-3	TRBD2	TRBJ2-3	few	TGCGCCAGCAGCCAAGGCGGGGGGGCCGCAGATACGCAGTATTTT	CASSQGGGAADTQYF
16	TRBV4-1	TRBD2	TRBJ2-1	-	TGCGCCAGCAGCCAAGACGGACTAGCGGCTTACAATGAGCAGTTCTTC	CASSQDGLAAYNEQFF
15	TRBV5-1	-	TRBJ2-7	-	TGCGCCAGCAGCTTGCGGGCAGGGAAAAACTACGAGCAGTACTTC	CASSLRAGKNYEQYF
12	TRBV30	-	TRBJ1-1	-	TGTGCCTGGTCGACGGTGAACACTGAAGCTTTCTTT	CAWSTVNTEAFF
15	TRBV28	-	TRBJ2-4	once	TGTGCCAGCAGAGGAAGAAGGGAGGCCAAAAACATTCAGTACTTC	CASRGRREAKNIQYF
17	TRBV9	TRBD1	TRBJ2-1	-	TGTGCCAGCAGCGTAGACCCGACAGGGGGGGTCATTAATGAGCAGTTCTTC	CASSVDPTGGVINEQFF
13	TRBV29-1	TRBD2	TRBJ2-2	-	TGCAGCGTTGGGACTAGCTACACCGGGGAGCTGTTTTTT	CSVGTSYTGELFF
15	TRBV23-1	-	TRBJ1-4	-	TGCGCCAGCACCACCTCAGAGACATCTTATGAAAAACTGTTTTTT	CASTTSETSYEKLFF
14	TRBV10-3	TRBD2	TRBJ2-7	-	TGTGCCATCAGTGAGTCCCTAGCGGACTACGAGCAGTACTTC	CAISESLADYEQYF
16	TRBV2	TRBD1	TRBJ2-7	-	TGTGCCAGCAGTGAAGCCCCGGGACAGGTTCAGTACGAGCAGTACTTC	CASSEAPGQVQYEQYF
14	TRBV19	TRBD1	TRBJ1-6	-	TGTGCCAGCCGCCTCGGACAGGACAATTCACCCCTCCACTTT	CASRLGQDNSPLHF
12	TRBV5-1	-	TRBJ1-1	-	TGCGCCAGCAGCTCAACCGGAGCTGAAGCTTTCTTT	CASSSTGAEAFF
12	TRBV10-3	-	TRBJ1-2	-	TGTGCCATCAGTGGGGGGACAAGTGGCTACACCTTC	CAISGGTSGYTF
13	TRBV6-6	-	TRBJ2-7	-	TGTGCCAGCAGTTTGACCGCAACCTACGAGCAGTACTTC	CASSLTATYEQYF
15	TRBV30	TRBD1	TRBJ1-6	-	TGTGCCTGGAGTCTACAGGGGACGGGAAATTCACCCCTCCACTTT	CAWSLQGTGNSPLHF
12	TRBV18	-	TRBJ1-4	once	TGTGCCAGCTCATCCGACAGGGAAAAACTGTTTTTT	CASSSDREKLFF
15	TRBV10-3	-	TRBJ2-1	-	TGTGCCATCAGTGAGTCTAGCGTAGGTTACAATGAGCAGTTCTTC	CAISESSVGYNEQFF
15	TRBV6-1	-	TRBJ2-7	-	TGTGCCAGCCTTACCGTATTATCCCCCTCCTACGAGCAGTACTTC	CASLTVLSPSYEQYF
13	TRBV6-5	-	TRBJ2-4	-	TGTGCCAGCAGCCAGGGGTACAAAAACATTCAGTACTTC	CASSQGYKNIQYF
14	TRBV5-6	TRBD1	TRBJ1-3	-	TGTGCCAGCAGCCCCGGACAGGGGAGAAACACCATATATTTT	CASSPGQGRNTIYF
16	TRBV7-9	TRBD2	TRBJ2-1	once	TGTGCCAGCAGCCCACCGGGACTAGCGGGTCGGGATGAGCAGTTCTTC	CASSPPGLAGRDEQFF
14	TRBV11-2	TRBD1	TRBJ1-4	-	TGTGCCAGCAGCCCCCAGGGGACAGGTGAAAAACTGTTTTTT	CASSPQGTGEKLFF
18	TRBV4-3	TRBD2	TRBJ2-1	-	TGCGCCAGCAGCCAAGAAGCCTTTGGGACTAGCGTTCAGAATGAGCAGTTCTTC	CASSQEAFGTSVQNEQFF
14	TRBV2	TRBD1	TRBJ2-7	-	TGTGCCAGCAGTACCGGGACAGGGGAGTACGAGCAGTACTTC	CASSTGTGEYEQYF
13	TRBV27	-	TRBJ2-1	-	TGTGCCAGCAGTTCCGCGTCGGGTGTAAAGCAGTTCTTC	CASSSASGVKQFF
16	TRBV10-2	TRBD1	TRBJ2-7	few	TGCGCCAGCAGTGAGGGTAGGGGGCGACCACCCTACGAGCAGTACTTC	CASSEGRGRPPYEQYF
18	TRBV5-1	TRBD1	TRBJ1-3	-	TGCGCCAGCAGCTTTACCTCAACAGGGGGTAGCTCTGGAAACACCATATATTTT	CASSFTSTGGSSGNTIYF
14	TRBV6-5	TRBD2	TRBJ2-7	-	TGTGCCACTTCACTAGCGGGAGGCTCCTACGAGCAGTACTTC	CATSLAGGSYEQYF
14	TRBV6-1	-	TRBJ1-3	-	TGTGCCAGCAGTGAAGGGACGGGAGGAAACACCATATATTTT	CASSEGTGGNTIYF
14	TRBV7-9	-	TRBJ2-7	few	TGTGCCAGCAGCCCTGACAAGCCCCCCTACGAGCAGTACTTC	CASSPDKPPYEQYF
16	TRBV4-1	TRBD1	TRBJ2-1	-	TGCGCCAGCAGCCAAGATGAGGGACAGGGTTCCAATGAGCAGTTCTTC	CASSQDEGQGSNEQFF
14	TRBV27	-	TRBJ2-7	-	TGTGCCAGCAGCCGGACAGATAGCTCCTACGAGCAGTACTTC	CASSRTDSSYEQYF
16	TRBV5-1	TRBD1	TRBJ2-1	-	TGCGCCAGCAGCTTGAGCCAGGGGGCCCCTTACAATGAGCAGTTCTTC	CASSLSQGAPYNEQFF
16	TRBV27	TRBD2	TRBJ2-1	-	TGTGCCAGCAGTTTAGTCGCGGGGGGTGGTGACAATGAGCAGTTCTTC	CASSLVAGGGDNEQFF
15	TRBV7-8	-	TRBJ2-2	-	TGTGCCAGCACCGGGGACACGACGAACACCGGGGAGCTGTTTTTT	CASTGDTTNTGELFF
14	TRBV7-3	-	TRBJ1-2	-	TGTGCCAGCAGCCAAATAGTGGCAGGGCGAGGCTACACCTTC	CASSQIVAGRGYTF
15	TRBV5-6	TRBD1	TRBJ1-5	-	TGTGCCAGCAGCTCCTGGGGACAGACCAATCAGCCCCAGCATTTT	CASSSWGQTNQPQHF
16	TRBV7-8	TRBD1	TRBJ1-1	-	TGTGCCAGCAGCTCACCTAAACACAGGGGGCCGGGTGCGGCTTTCTTT	CASSSPKHRGPGAAFF
15	TRBV6-6	-	TRBJ1-5	-	TGTGCCAGCAGCTACTCAGGGAATAGCAATCAGCCCCAGCATTTT	CASSYSGNSNQPQHF
20	TRBV27	TRBD2	TRBJ2-1	-	TGTGCCAGCAGTTTAAAGCCCACTAGCGGGAGGCCAAGCTCCTACAATGAGCAGTTCTTC	CASSLKPTSGRPSSYNEQFF
14	TRBV4-1	-	TRBJ2-7	-	TGCGCCAGCAGCCAAGATCCCCTCGGGTACGAGCAGTACTTC	CASSQDPLGYEQYF
15	TRBV5-1	TRBD1	TRBJ1-5	-	TGCGCCAGCAGCGCAACAGGGGAAGGCAATCAGCCCCAGCATTTT	CASSATGEGNQPQHF
13	TRBV27	-	TRBJ1-1	-	TGTGCCAGCAGCCGTAACAGGGACGGTGAAGCTTTCTTT	CASSRNRDGEAFF
13	TRBV27	-	TRBJ1-2	-	TGTGCCAGCAGCCCCGACAGGAACTATGGCTACACCTTC	CASSPDRNYGYTF
14	TRBV28	TRBD1	TRBJ1-6	-	TGTGCCAGCACCGTGGGGCAGGGGGCTTCACCCCTCCACTTT	CASTVGQGASPLHF
12	TRBV28	-	TRBJ2-1	-	TGTGCCAGCAGTTTAACCGGAAATGAGCAGTTCTTC	CASSLTGNEQFF
13	TRBV28	-	TRBJ1-1	-	TGTGCCAGCGGTCCCGAAGCGGACCCTGAAGCTTTCTTT	CASGPEADPEAFF
16	TRBV15	-	TRBJ2-2	-	TGTGCCACCAGCAGAGAGCGGAGCCCGAACACCGGGGAGCTGTTTTTT	CATSRERSPNTGELFF
14	TRBV27	TRBD2	TRBJ2-7	-	TGTGCCAGCAGTTTAATAGCGGGTTCCTACGAGCAGTACTTC	CASSLIAGSYEQYF
13	TRBV7-2	TRBD1	TRBJ2-7	-	TGTGCCAGCAGCCGGGACAGGGCGTACGAGCAGTACTTC	CASSRDRAYEQYF
15	TRBV30	-	TRBJ1-1	once	TGTGCCTGGACCCTTCGAGGCGCAAGGCACACTGAAGCTTTCTTT	CAWTLRGARHTEAFF
12	TRBV18	-	TRBJ2-5	-	TGTGCCAGCTCGGAGAATAGAGAGACCCAGTACTTC	CASSENRETQYF